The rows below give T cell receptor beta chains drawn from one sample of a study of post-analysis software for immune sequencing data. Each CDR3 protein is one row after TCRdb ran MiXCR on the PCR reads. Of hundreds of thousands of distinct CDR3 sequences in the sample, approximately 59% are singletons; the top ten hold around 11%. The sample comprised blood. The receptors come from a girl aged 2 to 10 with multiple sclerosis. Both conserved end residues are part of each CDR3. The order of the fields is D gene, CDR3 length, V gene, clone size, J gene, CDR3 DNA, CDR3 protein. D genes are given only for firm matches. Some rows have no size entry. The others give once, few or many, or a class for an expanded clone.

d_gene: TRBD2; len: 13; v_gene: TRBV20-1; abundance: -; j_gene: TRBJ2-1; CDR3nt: TGCAGTGCTAGCGGGAGGGGTTACAATGAGCAGTTCTTC; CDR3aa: CSASGRGYNEQFF
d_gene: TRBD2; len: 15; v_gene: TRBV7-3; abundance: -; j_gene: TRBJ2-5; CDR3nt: TGTGCCAGCAGCTTATCTAGCGGGAGCGGAGAGACCCAGTACTTC; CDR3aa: CASSLSSGSGETQYF
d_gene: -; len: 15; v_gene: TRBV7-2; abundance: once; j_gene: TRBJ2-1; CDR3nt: TGTGCCAGCAGCTTAGATTATCGGGAGACAAATGAGCAGTTCTTC; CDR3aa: CASSLDYRETNEQFF
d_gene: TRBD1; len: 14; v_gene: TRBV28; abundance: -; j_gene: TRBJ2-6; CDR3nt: TGTGCCAGCAGGCAGGGGGTTGGGGCCAACGTCCTGACTTTC; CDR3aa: CASRQGVGANVLTF
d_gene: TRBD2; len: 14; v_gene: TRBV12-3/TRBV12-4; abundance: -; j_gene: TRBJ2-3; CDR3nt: TGTGCCACCCGTAGCGGGAGTTCATCCGATACGCAGTATTTT; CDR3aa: CATRSGSSSDTQYF
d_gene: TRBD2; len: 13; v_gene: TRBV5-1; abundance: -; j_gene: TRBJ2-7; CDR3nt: TGCGCCAGCAGATTAGCGGGAGGGAACGAGCAGTACTTC; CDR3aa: CASRLAGGNEQYF
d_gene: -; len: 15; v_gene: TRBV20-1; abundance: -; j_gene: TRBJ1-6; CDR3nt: TGCAGTGCTAGAGCGGGGGGCGGCGTATTAACTCCCCTCCACTTT; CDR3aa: CSARAGGGVLTPLHF
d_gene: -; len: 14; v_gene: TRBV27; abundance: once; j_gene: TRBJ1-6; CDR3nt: TGTGCCAGCAGTTTACGAGGGACCAATTCACCCCTCCACTTT; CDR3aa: CASSLRGTNSPLHF
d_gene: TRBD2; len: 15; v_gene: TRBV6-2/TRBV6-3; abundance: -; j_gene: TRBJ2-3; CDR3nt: TGTGCCAGCAGTTATTTGCGGGAGGACACAGATACGCAGTATTTT; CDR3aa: CASSYLREDTDTQYF
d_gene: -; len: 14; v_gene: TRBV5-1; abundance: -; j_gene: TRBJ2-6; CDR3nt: TGCGCCAGCAAAGGAACCTCTGGGGCCAACGTCCTGACTTTC; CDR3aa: CASKGTSGANVLTF
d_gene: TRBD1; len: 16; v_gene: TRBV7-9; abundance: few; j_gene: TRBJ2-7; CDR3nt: TGTGCCAGCAGCTCAACCGGGACAGGACGCTCCTACGAGCAGTACTTC; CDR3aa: CASSSTGTGRSYEQYF
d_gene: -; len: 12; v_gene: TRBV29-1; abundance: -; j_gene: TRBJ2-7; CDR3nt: TGCAGCGTTCGGACTATGATCTACGAGCAGTACTTC; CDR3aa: CSVRTMIYEQYF
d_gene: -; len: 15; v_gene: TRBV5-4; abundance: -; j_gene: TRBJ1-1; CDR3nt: TGTGCCAGCAGCTTGGTAGGCCCGACGAACACTGAAGCTTTCTTT; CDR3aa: CASSLVGPTNTEAFF
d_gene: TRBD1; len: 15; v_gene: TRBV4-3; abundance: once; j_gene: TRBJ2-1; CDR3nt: TGCGCCAGCAGCCAGATGGGACAGGGATACAATGAGCAGTTCTTC; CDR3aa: CASSQMGQGYNEQFF
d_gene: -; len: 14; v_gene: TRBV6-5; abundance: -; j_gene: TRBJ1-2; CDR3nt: TGTGCCAGCAGACCGCCCCAAGAAAGCTATGGCTACACCTTC; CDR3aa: CASRPPQESYGYTF
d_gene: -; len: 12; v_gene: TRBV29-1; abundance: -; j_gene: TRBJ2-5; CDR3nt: TGCAGCGTTCTCCGGGACGGCGAGACCCAGTACTTC; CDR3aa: CSVLRDGETQYF
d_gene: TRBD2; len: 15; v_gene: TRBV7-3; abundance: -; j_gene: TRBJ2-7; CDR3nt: TGTGCCAGCAGCTTGAGGCCGGGGGGGGGCTACGAGCAGTACTTC; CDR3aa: CASSLRPGGGYEQYF
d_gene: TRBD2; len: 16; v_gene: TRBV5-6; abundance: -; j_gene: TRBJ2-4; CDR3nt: TGTGCCAGCAGCTTGGTAAGCGGGAGAGCTGGTAACATTCAGTACTTC; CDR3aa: CASSLVSGRAGNIQYF
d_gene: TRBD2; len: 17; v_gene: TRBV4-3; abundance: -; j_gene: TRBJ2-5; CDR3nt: TGCGCCAGCAGCCAAGAGGTAGCGGGGGGATCCATAGAGACCCAGTACTTC; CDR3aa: CASSQEVAGGSIETQYF
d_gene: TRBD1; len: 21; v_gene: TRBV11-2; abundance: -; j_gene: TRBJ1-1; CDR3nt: TGTGCCAGCGGGATAAGAATGTATAAGACAGGGGGCACGGGGAAGGACACTGAAGCTTTCTTT; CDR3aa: CASGIRMYKTGGTGKDTEAFF
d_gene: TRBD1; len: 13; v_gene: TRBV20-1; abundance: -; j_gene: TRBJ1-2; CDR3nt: TGCAGTGCTAGACTCCCGACAGGGAAGTTCGACACCTTC; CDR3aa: CSARLPTGKFDTF
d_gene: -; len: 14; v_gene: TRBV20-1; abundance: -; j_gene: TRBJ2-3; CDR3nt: TGCAGTGCTAGACTTGTACAGGGTCAAGATACGCAGTATTTT; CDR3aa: CSARLVQGQDTQYF
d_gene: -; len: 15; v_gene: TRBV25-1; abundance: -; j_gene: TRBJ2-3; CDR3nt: TGTGCCAGCAGTGAGCCCAGGGGTAGGGCAGATACGCAGTATTTT; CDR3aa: CASSEPRGRADTQYF
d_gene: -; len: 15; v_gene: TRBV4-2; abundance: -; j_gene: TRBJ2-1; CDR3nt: TGTGCCAGCAGCCAAGGGTCAGGGATCAGCAATGAGCAGTTCTTC; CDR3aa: CASSQGSGISNEQFF
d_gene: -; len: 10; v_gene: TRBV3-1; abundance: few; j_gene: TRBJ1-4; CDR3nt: TGTGCCGCAGGGTGGGGAAAACTGTTTTTT; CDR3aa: CAAGWGKLFF
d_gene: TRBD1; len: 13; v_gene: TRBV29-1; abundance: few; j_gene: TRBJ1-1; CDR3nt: TGCAGCGCAGACCGGGACAGGGACACTGAAGCTTTCTTT; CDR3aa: CSADRDRDTEAFF
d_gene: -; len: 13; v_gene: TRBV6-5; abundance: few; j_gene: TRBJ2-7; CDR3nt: TGTGCCAGCACCGAGGACGGGACCTACGAGCAGTACTTC; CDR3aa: CASTEDGTYEQYF
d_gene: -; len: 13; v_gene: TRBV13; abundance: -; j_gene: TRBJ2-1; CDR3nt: TGTGCCAGCAGCCCTAGACAGGACAATGAGCAGTTCTTC; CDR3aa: CASSPRQDNEQFF
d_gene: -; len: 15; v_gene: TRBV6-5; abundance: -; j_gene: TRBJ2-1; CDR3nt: TGTGCCAGCAGTTACGAGGGCCTCTCCTACAATGAGCAGTTCTTC; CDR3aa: CASSYEGLSYNEQFF
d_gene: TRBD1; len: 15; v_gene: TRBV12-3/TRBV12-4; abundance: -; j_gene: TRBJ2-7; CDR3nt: TGTGCCAGCAGTTTAATGGGACAGGGGACCCGCGAGCAGTACTTC; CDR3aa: CASSLMGQGTREQYF
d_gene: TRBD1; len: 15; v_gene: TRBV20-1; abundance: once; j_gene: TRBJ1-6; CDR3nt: TGCAGTGCTAGGGTAGACAGGGATCAGGATTCACCCCTCCACTTT; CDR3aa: CSARVDRDQDSPLHF
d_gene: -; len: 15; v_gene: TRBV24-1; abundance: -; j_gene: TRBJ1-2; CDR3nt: TGTGCCACCAGTGACCCGCGTGGGGCGCCGGGGGGCTACACCTTC; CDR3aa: CATSDPRGAPGGYTF
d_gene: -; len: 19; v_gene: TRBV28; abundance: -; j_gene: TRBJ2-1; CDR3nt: TGTGCCAGCAACCCAGGGGCAGGGAGGGCCTTAAGCTCCTACAATGAGCAGTTCTTC; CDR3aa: CASNPGAGRALSSYNEQFF
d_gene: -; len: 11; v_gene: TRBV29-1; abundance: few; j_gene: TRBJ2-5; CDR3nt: TGCAGCGGGGGGCTCGGGGAGACCCAGTACTTC; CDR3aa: CSGGLGETQYF
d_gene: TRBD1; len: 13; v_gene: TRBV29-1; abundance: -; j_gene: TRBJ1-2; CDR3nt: TGCAGCGGGATGGAAAGGGGGCTCTATGGCTACACCTTC; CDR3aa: CSGMERGLYGYTF
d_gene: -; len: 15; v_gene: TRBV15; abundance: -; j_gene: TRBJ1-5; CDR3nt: TGTGCCACCAGCAGAGAAGCAACAGGGAATCAGCCCCAGCATTTT; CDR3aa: CATSREATGNQPQHF
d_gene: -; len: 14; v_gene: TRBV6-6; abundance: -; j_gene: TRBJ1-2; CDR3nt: TGTGCCAGCAGTTCCGGGACGGGTGTCAATGGCTACACCTTC; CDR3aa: CASSSGTGVNGYTF
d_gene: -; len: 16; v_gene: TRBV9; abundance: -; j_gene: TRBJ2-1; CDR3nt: TGTGCCAGCAGCGTAGACCCTAGCGCCCCATACAATGAGCAGTTCTTC; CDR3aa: CASSVDPSAPYNEQFF
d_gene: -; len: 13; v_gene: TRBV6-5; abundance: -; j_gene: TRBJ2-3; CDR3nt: TGTGCCAGCAGATCTCGGGGGAAGTGGGCGCAGTATTTT; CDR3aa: CASRSRGKWAQYF
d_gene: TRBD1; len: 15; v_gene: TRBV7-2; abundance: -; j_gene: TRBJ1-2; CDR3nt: TGTGCCAGCAGCGCTCGAGACAGGGGTCCCTATGGCTACACCTTC; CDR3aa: CASSARDRGPYGYTF
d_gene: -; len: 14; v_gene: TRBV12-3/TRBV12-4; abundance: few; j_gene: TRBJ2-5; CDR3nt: TGTGCCAGCAGCCCAACTTCCAGGGAGGAGACCCAGTACTTC; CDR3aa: CASSPTSREETQYF